The entry that follows covers one T cell receptor beta chain sequence. Its antigen is not known. The source of the sample is a study of identical twins. Each donor was a healthy Caucasian. The V gene lost 1 base and the J gene lost 4 bases, with 6 bases spanning the gap. Germline lookup yields CDR1 SGHTA and CDR2 FQGNSA. This CDR3 has 13 residues. TCRdb reprocessed the 5' RACE reads with MiXCR, giving one entry per CDR3 protein. There are 540,000 or so distinct CDR3 sequences in the sample; approximately 20% occur only once, and approximately 0.49% lies in the top ten. Whole-study results and caveats: Abundant beta clonotypes from cord blood bore fewer insertions; memory repertoires lacked this pattern. It was out-of-frame TCR alpha sharing in monozygotic twins that models underestimated.

These sequences were also reported in another study, on yellow fever vaccine responses in identical twins. As that report states: Reportedly, twins' vaccine T cell responses looked partly convergent and partly personalized.

The chain couples TRBV7-2 to TRBJ2-3; no reliable D call. The TCR comes from a young woman in good health. The specimen was CD4+ T cells sorted from blood. CDR3 sequence reads: CASSLEYPDTQYF. The CDR3 region has the DNA TGTGCCAGCAGCTTAGAATATCCAGATACGCAGTATTTT.